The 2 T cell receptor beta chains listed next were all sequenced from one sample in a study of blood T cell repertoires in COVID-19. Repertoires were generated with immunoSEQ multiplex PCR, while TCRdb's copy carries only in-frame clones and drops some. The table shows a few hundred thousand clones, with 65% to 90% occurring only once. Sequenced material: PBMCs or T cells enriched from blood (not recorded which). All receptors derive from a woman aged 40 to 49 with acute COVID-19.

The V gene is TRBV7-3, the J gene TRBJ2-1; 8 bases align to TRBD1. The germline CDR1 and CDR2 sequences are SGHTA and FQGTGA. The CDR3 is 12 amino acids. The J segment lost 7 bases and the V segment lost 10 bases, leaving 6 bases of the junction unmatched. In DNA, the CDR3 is TGTGCCACGGGACAGGAGCTAAATGAGCAGTTCTTC. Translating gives CATGQELNEQFF.

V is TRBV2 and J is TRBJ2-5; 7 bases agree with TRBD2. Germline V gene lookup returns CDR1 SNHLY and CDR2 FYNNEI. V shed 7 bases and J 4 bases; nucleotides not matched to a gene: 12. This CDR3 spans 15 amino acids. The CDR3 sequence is CASNVEGGLLETQYF. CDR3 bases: TGTGCCAGCAATGTGGAGGGAGGGCTTCTAGAGACCCAGTACTTC.